This section outlines one TCR beta chain sequence together with its context. The CDR3 totals 16 residues. Germline V gene sequence: CDR1 MRHNA, CDR2 SNTAGT. V lost 6 bases and J lost 2; bases outside the gene matches: 5. How the authors handled the data: Reference gene primer amplification gave nucleated cell count estimates. Sequencing was performed with immunoSEQ multiplex PCR; in TCRdb, only in-frame clones are kept and a portion is missing. V and J calls and clone size are given by that table; D and trimming were obtained from the DNA. The repertoire holds around 320,000 clones, with roughly 85% as singletons. The sample comes from a study of blood T cell repertoires in COVID-19. Background on the study: COVID-19 samples collected from the United States, Italy and Spain covered acute and convalescent phases. Sample material is recorded as cDNA or gDNA derived from T cells, B-cell-depleted T cells, or PBMCs.

The sample consisted of peripheral blood. The TCR was taken from a human donor in a cohort sampled during active COVID-19. The chain is built from TRBV6-4 and TRBJ2-2, with 11 positions matching TRBD2. Here the CDR3 reads CASSLAGGPNTGELFF. In DNA, the CDR3 is TGTGCCAGCAGCCTAGCGGGGGGACCAAACACCGGGGAGCTGTTTTTT.